The 30 T cell receptor beta chains presented below share a single source sample, sequenced in a study of identical twins. TCRdb re-derived calls from the 5' RACE reads in MiXCR, one entry per CDR3 protein. The table lists some 200,000 distinct CDR3 sequences, about 7.5% of them singletons. These records were also assigned to another study, of yellow fever vaccine responses in identical twins.

Sequencing was carried out using memory (CD45RO+) T cells sorted from blood. Receptor source: a woman between 18 and 30 years old in good health.

This clonotype was detected many times. This chain uses TRBV29-1 with TRBJ2-5; 7 nucleotides agree with TRBD1. With 7 bases clipped from V and 2 bases from J, the junction kept 4 bases outside the gene matches. Germline lookup yields CDR1 SQVTM and CDR2 ANQGSEA. The CDR3 is 12 amino acids. The DNA of the CDR3 is TGCAGCGGAGGGGGACAGCAAGAGACCCAGTACTTC. Its translation: CSGGGQQETQYF.

The CDR3 sequence is CASSTLGGPNEKLFF. Written as DNA, the CDR3 is TGCGCCAGCAGCACACTAGGCGGACCTAATGAAAAACTGTTTTTT. V and J are TRBV5-1 and TRBJ1-4; no definite D call. Germline loops: CDR1 SGHRS, CDR2 YFSETQ. The CDR3 covers 15 residues. V lost 4 bases to trimming and J lost 3 bases, with 13 bases between them.

This clonotype was counted many times. This rearrangement joins TRBV19 to TRBJ1-5; 11 nucleotides align to TRBD1. Germline V CDR1 and CDR2: LNHDA, SQIVND (reference sequence). There are 15 residues in the CDR3. The junction had 7 bases not matched to a gene; V was cut back by 6 bases and J by 6 bases. CDR3 in amino acids: CASRSRTGGTQPQHF. The CDR3 DNA follows: TGTGCCAGTAGGTCCCGGACAGGGGGCACTCAGCCCCAGCATTTT.

The chain uses TRBV4-2 and TRBJ2-7; TRBD2 aligns across 7 bases. CDR3 length: 16 amino acids. The germline gives CDR1 LGHNA, CDR2 YNFKEQ. After removal of 2 bases from V and 3 bases from J, the junction contained 10 bases not matched to a gene. This chain's CDR3 is CASSQQAAGDNYEQYF. The CDR3 bases are TGTGCCAGCAGCCAACAAGCGGCGGGAGACAACTACGAGCAGTACTTC.

This clonotype came up many times. The chain has TRBV6-1 and TRBJ2-7; D gene uncertain. Deletions cut 6 bases from V and 0 bases from J, with 6 bases between. This CDR3 spans 12 amino acids. CDR1 MNHNS and CDR2 SASEGT come from the germline V gene. The CDR3 region is CASRLISYEQYF. As DNA, the CDR3 is TGTGCCAGCAGACTGATCTCCTACGAGCAGTACTTC.

Details on this clonotype: A much larger clone differs from this one at a single base, so this may be a read error. The CDR3 does not end in the conserved phenylalanine or tryptophan, so this is likely a read error. V usage is TRBV5-1 and J usage is TRBJ2-7, with 10 bases aligning to TRBD2. With V trimmed by 5 bases and J by 0 bases, 11 bases remained unmatched. Germline CDR1 SGHRS, CDR2 YFSETQ. The CDR3 is 17 amino acids. CDR3 nucleotides: TGCGCCAGCAGTGGTGGAACTAGCGGGGTAAGCTCCTACGAGCAGTACCTC. Translated, it gives CASSGGTSGVSSYEQYL.

This clonotype appeared many times. The chain is built from TRBV12-3 or TRBV12-4 and TRBJ2-7; 7 bases map to TRBD1. This CDR3 is 17 amino acids long. With V trimmed by 5 bases and J by 4 bases, 17 bases remained unmatched. The CDR3 coding sequence is TGTGCCAGCAGTCTCAGTGGTGGAGTGACAGGGAAATACGAGCAGTACTTC. Residues: CASSLSGGVTGKYEQYF.

This clonotype came up many times. This sequence joins TRBV12-3 or TRBV12-4 and TRBJ2-2, with unresolved D. With 6 bases removed from V and 8 bases from J, the gap between germline ends came to 10 bases. This CDR3 has 12 residues. The CDR3 loop is CASSKFRGELFF. The CDR3 region has the DNA TGTGCCAGCAGCAAGTTTCGAGGGGAGCTGTTTTTT.

The J gene is TRBJ2-3, the V gene TRBV2; 8 nucleotides line up with TRBD2. The CDR3 sequence is 15 residues long. With 6 bases clipped from V and 0 bases from J, the junction kept 5 bases outside the gene matches. The V gene's germline CDR1 is SNHLY and CDR2 FYNNEI. CDR3 coding DNA: TGTGCCAGCAGGTTAGCGGGGCTAAGCACAGATACGCAGTATTTT. Its protein product is CASRLAGLSTDTQYF.

The CDR3 DNA is TGCAGTGCTAGCGCGTTAGGCAACCAAGAGACCCAGTACTTC. Translation gives CSASALGNQETQYF. The chain couples TRBV20-1 to TRBJ2-5; unclear D gene. CDR3 length: 14 amino acids. The V end lost 3 bases, the J end lost 0 bases, and 11 bases lay between the germline ends. Looked up from germline, CDR1 is DFQATT and CDR2 is SNEGSKA (reference sequence).

This clonotype was observed a handful of times. The chain has TRBV3-1 and TRBJ2-7; 8 bases are shared with TRBD2. CDR1 is LGHDT, CDR2 YNNKEL, per germline (reference sequence). The CDR3 runs 13 residues. Trimming took 4 bases from V and 5 from J; bases not matched to a gene: 4. CDR3 DNA sequence: TGTGCCAGCAGCCGGACTAGCAACCACGAGCAGTACTTC. Encoded protein: CASSRTSNHEQYF.

The rearrangement links TRBV7-2 to TRBJ2-5, with 9 bases that match TRBD2. The CDR3 has 17 residues. The junction had 15 bases not matched to a gene; V was cut back by 5 bases and J by 5 bases. Germline CDR1 SGHTA, CDR2 FQGNSA. In nucleotides, the CDR3 is TGTGCCAGCAGCCCAGGAGGGGCGGGGGGGCAAGGGGAGACCCAGTACTTC. Protein product: CASSPGGAGGQGETQYF. Combining the CDR3 with reference TRBV7-2 and TRBJ2-5 gives the whole variable domain GAGVSQSPSNKVTEKGKDVELRCDPISGHTALYWYRQSLGQGLEFLIYFQGNSAPDKSGLPSDRFSAERTGGSVSTLTIQRTQQEDSAVYLCASSPGGAGGQGETQYFGPGTRLLVL.

In this sample, this clonotype turned up many times. The V gene is TRBV11-2, the J gene TRBJ2-2, with a weak D call TRBD1 (5 bases). Per germline, CDR1 SGHAT and CDR2 FQNNGV. The CDR3 is 14 amino acids. V dropped 5 bases and J dropped 1 base, with 8 bases sitting between them. The CDR3: CASSQGWNTGELFF. The CDR3 nucleotides read TGTGCCAGCAGCCAGGGCTGGAACACCGGGGAGCTGTTTTTT.

This sequence joins TRBV6-1 and TRBJ2-7; TRBD1 matches at 7 bases. This CDR3 contains 12 residues. Germline CDR1 MNHNS, CDR2 SASEGT. V lost 7 bases and J lost 6; bases outside the gene matches: 6. CDR3 amino acids: CASNLNRGEQYF. The CDR3 bases are TGTGCCAGCAACCTAAACAGGGGCGAGCAGTACTTC.

The table lists this clonotype with many counts. This sequence joins TRBV20-1 and TRBJ1-1; D is possibly TRBD1 (6 bases). Per germline, CDR1 DFQATT and CDR2 SNEGSKA (reference sequence). The CDR3 totals 15 residues. V was clipped by 5 bases and J by 1 base, with 17 bases between them. CDR3: CSALDRVRGNTEAFF. The CDR3 nucleotides read TGCAGTGCTCTCGACCGCGTCAGGGGGAACACTGAAGCTTTCTTT.

The chain carries TRBV12-3 or TRBV12-4 and TRBJ2-5, with TRBD1 as a possible D gene (6 bases). Deletions cut 1 base from V and 1 base from J, with 10 bases between. The CDR3 is 15 amino acids. The CDR3 loop is CASSLESQGQETQYF. CDR3 nucleotides: TGTGCCAGCAGTTTAGAATCACAGGGCCAAGAGACCCAGTACTTC.

This clonotype was seen at least ten times. A junction boundary mismatches the germline segment, possibly from a read error. The genes are TRBV7-2 and TRBJ2-7; D remains unclear. The CDR3 length is 12 residues. CDR1 is SGHTA, CDR2 FQGNSA, per germline. The CDR3 bases are TGCGCCAGCAGCTTGGGGTCCTACGAGCAGTACTTC. Its protein is CASSLGSYEQYF.

This clonotype was counted ten times or more. CDR3 in amino acids: CASSLEGTGNQPQHF. In nucleotides, the CDR3 is TGCGCCAGCAGCTTGGAAGGGACAGGGAATCAGCCCCAGCATTTT. The J gene is TRBJ1-5, the V gene TRBV5-1; TRBD1 agrees at 9 bases. The germline V gene has CDR1 SGHRS and CDR2 YFSETQ. V was clipped by 0 bases and J by 4 bases; unmatched bases: 2. The CDR3 totals 15 residues.

The genes are TRBV5-5 and TRBJ2-5, with TRBD2 matching over 7 bases. V lost 4 bases and J lost 2; bases outside the gene matches: 14. The germline V gene encodes CDR1 SGHKS and CDR2 YYEKEE (reference sequence). CDR3 length equals 17 residues. CDR3 sequence reads: CASSPMQWEGLQETQYF. As DNA, the CDR3 is TGTGCCAGCAGCCCCATGCAATGGGAGGGACTTCAAGAGACCCAGTACTTC.

This clonotype showed up just a few times. The chain recombines TRBV4-2 with TRBJ2-5; 12 positions agree with TRBD2. This CDR3 is 15 amino acids long. In germline, CDR1 is LGHNA, CDR2 YNFKEQ. Trimming took 4 bases from V and 5 from J; bases not matched to a gene: 5. CDR3 loop: CASSPLAGGRETQYF. The CDR3, as DNA: TGTGCCAGCAGCCCACTAGCGGGGGGTCGGGAGACCCAGTACTTC.

This clonotype was observed a few times. The genes are TRBV5-1 and TRBJ2-2; tentatively, D is TRBD1 (5 bases). Germline V gives CDR1 SGHRS, CDR2 YFSETQ. The length of the CDR3 is 14 residues. V was pared by 0 bases and J by 9 bases, with 12 bases between. The CDR3 protein is CASSLATAQRELFF. DNA of the CDR3: TGCGCCAGCAGCTTGGCGACAGCCCAAAGGGAGCTGTTTTTT.

For the CDR3, the DNA is TGTGCCAGCAGGCCAGGACGGACCCACGAGCAGTACTTC. This sequence encodes CASRPGRTHEQYF. The rearrangement joins TRBV2 to TRBJ2-7, with D unclear. The CDR3 totals 13 residues. V was pared by 6 bases and J by 5 bases, with 14 bases between. The germline V gene has CDR1 SNHLY and CDR2 FYNNEI.

This clonotype appeared many times. The chain couples TRBV7-8 to TRBJ2-1, with D possibly TRBD2 on 6 matching bases. V was clipped by 4 bases and J by 7 bases, with 26 bases between them. Germline V CDR1 and CDR2: SGHVS, FQNEAQ. This CDR3 contains 18 residues. The CDR3 spells CASSSQQRRDSRLNEQFF. The CDR3 nucleotides are TGTGCCAGCAGCTCGCAACAGAGGAGGGACTCCCGGCTTAATGAGCAGTTCTTC.

This clonotype was seen a few times. The rearrangement links TRBV7-2 to TRBJ2-2, with D maybe TRBD2 (5 bases). V was pared by 1 base and J by 6 bases, with 12 bases between. Germline CDR1 is SGHTA and CDR2 is FQGNSA. CDR3 length equals 15 residues. The DNA for the CDR3 is TGTGCCAGCAGCTTAGATCCGGGATTTCCCGGGGAGCTGTTTTTT. Amino acid sequence: CASSLDPGFPGELFF.

The chain has TRBV4-2 and TRBJ1-6, with TRBD1 as a possible D gene (5 bases). The V gene lost 6 bases and the J gene lost 8 bases, with 11 bases spanning the gap. This CDR3 has 13 residues. Germline CDR1 and CDR2: LGHNA and YNFKEQ. The CDR3 region is CASRGGVDSPLHF. DNA for the CDR3: TGTGCCAGCAGGGGAGGGGTTGATTCACCCCTCCACTTT.

This clonotype was counted a single time. The chain has TRBV6-5 and TRBJ2-5, with 12 nucleotides matching TRBD2. From germline, CDR1 is MNHEY and CDR2 SVGAGI. The trim removed 2 bases at V and 4 bases at J, leaving 11 bases unmatched. This CDR3 region has 18 residues. CDR3 coding DNA: TGTGCCAGCAGTTACCCTAGCGGGGGGGCTGGGGACCCAGAGACCCAGTACTTC. Its translation: CASSYPSGGAGDPETQYF.

This clonotype occurred a few times. This chain connects TRBV10-3 to TRBJ1-2; 7 bases are a match to TRBD1. With 8 bases clipped from V and 0 bases from J, the junction kept 3 bases outside the gene matches. Germline lookup yields CDR1 ENHRY and CDR2 SYGVKD. The CDR3 consists of 13 residues. The DNA of the CDR3 is TGTGCCATCCCCGACAGGGCTAACTATGGCTACACCTTC. Protein: CAIPDRANYGYTF.

The CDR3 DNA sequence: TGTGCCAGCAGTGCTTGGGACAGAGCTAACTATGGCTACACCTTC. Translated, it gives CASSAWDRANYGYTF. The chain carries TRBV6-4 and TRBJ1-2; 7 nucleotides agree with TRBD1. CDR3 length equals 15 residues. Germline-derived CDR1 and CDR2 are MRHNA and SNTAGT. The V segment lost 4 bases and the J segment 0 bases; nucleotides outside the gene matches: 5.

The chain joins TRBV27 to TRBJ2-1; 9 nucleotides match TRBD2. The CDR3 spans 14 residues. Germline loops: CDR1 MNHEY, CDR2 SMNVEV (reference sequence). Trimming took 3 bases from V and 7 from J; bases not matched to a gene: 4. CDR3 protein: CASSFLREGNEQFF. CDR3 nucleotide sequence: TGTGCCAGCAGTTTTCTGCGGGAGGGGAATGAGCAGTTCTTC.

With regard to this clonotype: Being one base from a much bigger clone, this may be a read error. The chain is built from TRBV29-1 and TRBJ1-5; D gene ambiguous. The CDR3 consists of 13 residues. Germline V gene sequence: CDR1 SQVTM, CDR2 ANQGSEA. CDR3 sequence (DNA): TGCTGCGTTGAATGGCAGGTGGGTCAGCCCCAGCATTTT. This gives the protein CCVEWQVGQPQHF. Complete variable domain (other parts from reference TRBV29-1 and TRBJ1-5): SAVISQKPSRDICQRGTSLTIQCQVDSQVTMMFWYRQQPGQSLTLIATANQGSEATYESGFVIDKFPISRPNLTFSTLTVSNMSPEDSSIYLCCVEWQVGQPQHFGDGTRLSIL.